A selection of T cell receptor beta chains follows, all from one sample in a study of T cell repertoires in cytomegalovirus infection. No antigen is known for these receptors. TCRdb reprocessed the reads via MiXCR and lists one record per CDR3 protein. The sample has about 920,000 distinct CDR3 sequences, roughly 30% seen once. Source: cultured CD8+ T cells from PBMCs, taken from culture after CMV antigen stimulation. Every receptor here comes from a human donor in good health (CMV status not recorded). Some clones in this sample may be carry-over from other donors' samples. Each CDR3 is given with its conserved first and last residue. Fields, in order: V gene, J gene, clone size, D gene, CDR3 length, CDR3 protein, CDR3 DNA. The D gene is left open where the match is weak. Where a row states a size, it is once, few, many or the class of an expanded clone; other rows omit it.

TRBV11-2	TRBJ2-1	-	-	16	CASSLEGGGLYNEQFF	TGTGCCAGCAGCTTAGAAGGGGGGGGGCTATACAATGAGCAGTTCTTC
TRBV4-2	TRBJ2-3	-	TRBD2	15	CASSLGRLAEDTQYF	TGTGCCAGCAGCTTAGGGCGACTAGCAGAGGATACGCAGTATTTT
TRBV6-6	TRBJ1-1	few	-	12	CASNFLWGRLFF	TGTGCCAGCAACTTTCTCTGGGGCAGGCTCTTCTTT
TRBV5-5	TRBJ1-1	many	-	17	CASSSDILSSMNTEAFF	TGTGCCAGCAGCTCCGACATCTTATCGTCCATGAACACTGAAGCTTTCTTT
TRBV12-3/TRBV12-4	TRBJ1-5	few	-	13	CASTVGGDPPQHF	TGTGCCAGCACCGTGGGAGGAGATCCGCCCCAGCATTTT
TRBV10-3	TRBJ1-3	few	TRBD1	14	CAIMDREAGNTIYF	TGTGCCATCATGGACAGGGAGGCTGGAAACACCATATATTTT
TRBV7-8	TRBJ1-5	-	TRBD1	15	CASSWGGTGVQPQHF	TGTGCCAGCAGCTGGGGAGGGACAGGGGTTCAGCCCCAGCATTTT
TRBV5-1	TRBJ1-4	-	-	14	CASSGEGVNEKLFF	TGCGCCAGCAGCGGCGAGGGGGTTAATGAAAAACTGTTTTTT
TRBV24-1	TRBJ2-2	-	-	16	CATSDSSPGATGELFF	TGTGCCACCAGTGATTCCAGCCCAGGGGCCACCGGGGAGCTGTTTTTT
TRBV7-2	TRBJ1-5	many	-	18	CASSLARLSRACNQPQHF	TGTGCCAGCAGCTTAGCACGACTCTCCAGGGCGTGCAATCAGCCCCAGCATTTT
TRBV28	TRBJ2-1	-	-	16	CASSLSWGSSYNEQFF	TGTGCCAGCAGTTTATCCTGGGGGAGCTCCTACAATGAGCAGTTCTTC
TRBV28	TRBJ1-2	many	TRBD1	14	CASSRTGESYGYTF	TGTGCCAGCAGCCGTACAGGGGAAAGCTATGGCTACACCTTC
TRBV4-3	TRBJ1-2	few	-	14	CASSQVGGTYGYTF	TGCGCCAGCAGCCAAGTAGGGGGGACCTATGGCTACACCTTC
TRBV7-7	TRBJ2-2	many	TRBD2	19	CASSSRLAGKPSNTGELFF	TGTGCTAGCAGCTCCCGACTAGCGGGGAAACCTTCGAACACCGGGGAGCTGTTTTTT
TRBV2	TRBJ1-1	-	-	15	CASSGPGGTNTEAFF	TGTGCCAGCAGTGGCCCGGGGGGAACGAACACTGAAGCTTTCTTT
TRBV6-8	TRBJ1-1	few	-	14	CATHWGGDHTEAFF	TGTGCCACCCATTGGGGGGGTGATCACACTGAAGCTTTCTTT
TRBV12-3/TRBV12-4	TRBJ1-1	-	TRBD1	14	CVSSPGQGWTEAFF	TGTGTCAGCAGTCCGGGACAGGGGTGGACTGAAGCTTTCTTT
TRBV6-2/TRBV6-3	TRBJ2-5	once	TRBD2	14	CASSSGLATETQYF	TGTGCCAGCAGTTCGGGACTAGCGACAGAGACCCAGTACTTC
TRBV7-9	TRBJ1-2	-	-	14	CASSAVSGFYGYTF	TGTGCCAGCAGCGCAGTGAGTGGCTTCTATGGCTACACCTTC
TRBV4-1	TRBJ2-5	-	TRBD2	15	CASSQDGLGKETQYF	TGTGCCAGCAGCCAGGACGGACTAGGAAAAGAGACCCAGTACTTC
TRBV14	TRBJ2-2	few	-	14	CASSHRGLGGELFF	TGTGCCAGCAGCCATCGGGGATTAGGCGGGGAGCTGTTTTTT
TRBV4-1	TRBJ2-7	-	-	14	CASSRAVLGYEQYF	TGCGCCAGCAGCCGGGCAGTCCTCGGCTACGAGCAGTACTTC
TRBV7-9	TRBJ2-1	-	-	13	CAGSLGVPNEQFF	TGTGCCGGCAGCTTGGGAGTACCCAATGAGCAGTTCTTC
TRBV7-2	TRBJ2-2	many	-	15	CASSLKGGLTGELFF	TGTGCCAGCAGCTTAAAAGGGGGTCTCACCGGGGAGCTGTTTTTT
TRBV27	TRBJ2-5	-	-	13	CASSHRGLETQYF	TGTGCCAGCAGCCACAGGGGACTTGAGACCCAGTACTTC
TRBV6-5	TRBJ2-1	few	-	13	CASSTIQGSEQFF	TGTGCCAGCAGTACCATACAGGGATCTGAGCAGTTCTTC
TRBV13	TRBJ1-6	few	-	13	CASSLLARSPLHF	TGTGCCAGCAGCTTATTGGCGAGATCACCCCTCCACTTT
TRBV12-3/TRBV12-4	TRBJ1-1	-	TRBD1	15	CASSPGQSWNTEAFF	TGTGCCAGCAGTCCGGGACAGTCATGGAACACTGAAGCTTTCTTT
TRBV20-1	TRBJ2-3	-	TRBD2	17	CSARDGSGGARGDTQYF	TGCAGTGCTAGAGATGGGAGCGGGGGGGCGCGGGGAGATACGCAGTATTTT
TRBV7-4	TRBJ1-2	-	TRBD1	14	CASSLGQGFWGYTF	TGTGCCAGCAGCCTTGGACAGGGTTTCTGGGGCTACACCTTC
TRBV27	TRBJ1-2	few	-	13	CASRDIDDYGYTF	TGTGCCAGCCGGGACATCGACGACTATGGCTACACCTTC
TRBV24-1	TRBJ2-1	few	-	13	CATSDSNYNEQFF	TGTGCCACCAGTGACTCCAACTACAATGAGCAGTTCTTC
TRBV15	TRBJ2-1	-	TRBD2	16	CATSSTGGTSRDEQFF	TGTGCCACCAGCAGTACCGGGGGGACGTCGCGGGATGAGCAGTTCTTC
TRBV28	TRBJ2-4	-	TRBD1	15	CASSFSGQGTNIQYF	TGTGCCAGCAGTTTTTCGGGACAGGGAACAAACATTCAGTACTTC
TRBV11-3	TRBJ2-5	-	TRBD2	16	CASSLYTGGGQETQYF	TGTGCCAGCAGCTTATATACGGGGGGTGGTCAAGAGACCCAGTACTTC
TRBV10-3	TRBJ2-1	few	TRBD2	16	CAISLFSGGALNEQFF	TGTGCCATCAGTCTCTTTAGCGGGGGGGCCCTTAATGAGCAGTTCTTC
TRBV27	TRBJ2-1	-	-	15	CASSLLQGGGNEQFF	TGTGCCAGCAGTTTACTACAGGGTGGTGGCAATGAGCAGTTCTTC